These 29 T cell receptor beta chains originate from one sample sequenced in a study of PD-1 blockade in classical Hodgkin lymphoma (dated by TCRdb to 2020 to 2021). What the time point label conveys for this sample: cycle 2 day 1 (C2D1) of nivolumab. All trial patients had relapsed after autologous stem cell transplantation, with cohorts A, B and C differing in prior brentuximab vedotin exposure. Preparation of the library involved the immunoSEQ multiplex PCR assay. TCRdb took this table from immuneACCESS and kept in-frame rearrangements with V and J called. Such tables lack part of the clones; where checked against another copy, unresolved V genes explain under half of the gap, and the rest is unexplained. The sample profile shows 25,000 to 30,000 clones; 78% of them were found once. Under 45% of the sample belongs to the ten largest clones. The starting material was peripheral blood mononuclear cells (PBMCs), obtained before the second cycle of nivolumab. The receptors shown here come from a human donor with classical Hodgkin lymphoma.

The chain links TRBV10-3 to TRBJ1-4, with 7 nucleotides matching TRBD1. With V trimmed by 8 bases and J by 4 bases, 7 bases remained unmatched. The CDR3 has 14 amino acids. The germline V gene encodes CDR1 ENHRY and CDR2 SYGVKD. The CDR3 nucleotides are TGTGCCATCGGTACAGGGGCCAATAATGAAAAACTGTTTTTT. Its protein is CAIGTGANNEKLFF.

The chain uses TRBV28 and TRBJ1-1; 8 bases fit TRBD1. Per germline, CDR1 MDHEN and CDR2 SYDVKM. The V and J ends lost 3 bases and 6 bases, in that order; junction bases with no gene match: 3. This CDR3 comprises 13 residues. DNA for the CDR3: TGTGCCAGCAGTTTCCGACAGGGGTCTGAAGCTTTCTTT. Its translation is CASSFRQGSEAFF.

The chain couples TRBV7-9 to TRBJ2-7, with 12 bases that match TRBD2. The germline V gene encodes CDR1 SEHNR and CDR2 FQNEAQ (reference sequence). J lost 3 bases, V lost 1 base, and 1 base had no gene match. The CDR3 is 15 amino acids. The CDR3 coding sequence is TGTGCCAGCAGCTTAGGACTAGCGGGGGTCTACGAGCAGTACTTC. It yields the protein CASSLGLAGVYEQYF. Full variable domain (remainder filled in from reference TRBV7-9 and TRBJ2-7): DTGVSQNPRHKITKRGQNVTFRCDPISEHNRLYWYRQTLGQGPEFLTYFQNEAQLEKSRLLSDRFSAERPKGSFSTLEIQRTEQGDSAMYLCASSLGLAGVYEQYFGPGTRLTVT.

The chain combines TRBV6-6 with TRBJ1-3; no clear D. Per germline, CDR1 MNHNY and CDR2 SVGAGI (reference sequence). This CDR3 contains 13 residues. The V gene lost 4 bases and the J gene lost 0 bases, with 4 bases spanning the gap. The CDR3 region is CASSSYSGNTIYF. The DNA of the CDR3 is TGTGCCAGCAGTTCGTACTCTGGAAACACCATATATTTT.

CDR3 amino acids: CASSLAGGLENEQFF. CDR3 nucleotides: TGTGCCAGTAGTTTAGCGGGGGGGCTTGAGAATGAGCAGTTCTTC. This chain uses TRBV19 with TRBJ2-1; 11 positions match TRBD2. Trimming took 5 bases from V and 7 from J; bases not matched to a gene: 7. The germline V gene encodes CDR1 LNHDA and CDR2 SQIVND (reference sequence). The CDR3 is 15 residues long.

The V and J genes are TRBV5-1 and TRBJ2-7, with 8 bases lining up with TRBD2. The CDR3 is 14 amino acids. With V trimmed by 0 bases and J by 2 bases, 1 base remained unmatched. Per germline, CDR1 SGHRS and CDR2 YFSETQ. CDR3 protein: CASSLDGGAYEQYF. The CDR3 region has the DNA TGCGCCAGCAGCTTGGACGGGGGGGCCTACGAGCAGTACTTC.

The chain has TRBV5-1 and TRBJ2-6; TRBD2 is a possible D gene (6 bases). The CDR3 totals 16 residues. Germline loops: CDR1 SGHRS, CDR2 YFSETQ. The V and J ends lost 4 bases and 0 bases respectively, with 11 bases between them. The CDR3 DNA follows: TGCGCCAGCAGCCCGGAGGGCCTCTCTGGGGCCAACGTCCTGACTTTC. This translates into CASSPEGLSGANVLTF.

The chain has TRBV27 and TRBJ1-5; D gene uncertain. CDR1 is MNHEY, CDR2 SMNVEV, per germline (reference sequence). The CDR3 runs 13 residues. The V end lost 3 bases, the J end lost 5 bases, and 8 bases lay between the germline ends. The CDR3 region is CASSFGRHQPQHF. The DNA of the CDR3 is TGTGCCAGCAGTTTTGGCAGACATCAGCCCCAGCATTTT.

The chain carries TRBV29-1 and TRBJ1-2; D ambiguous. Trimming shortened V by 6 bases and J by 1 base, and 15 bases separated the two germline ends. The V gene's germline CDR1 is SQVTM and CDR2 ANQGSEA. The CDR3 runs to 14 residues. In DNA form, the CDR3 reads TGCAGCGTCTACGCCCGCGGGTATAACTATGGCTACACCTTC. This codes for CSVYARGYNYGYTF.

The CDR3 spells CASSSDRGNTIYF. CDR3 bases: TGTGCCAGCAGCTCGGACAGAGGAAACACCATATATTTT. The gene calls are TRBV11-2 and TRBJ1-3, with D perhaps matching TRBD1 (6 bases). The CDR3 is 13 residues long. V was pared by 4 bases and J by 4 bases, with 8 bases between. From germline, CDR1 is SGHAT and CDR2 FQNNGV.

The chain employs TRBV6-5 and TRBJ1-1; TRBD1 matches 10 bases. Trimming took 7 bases from V and 5 from J; bases not matched to a gene: 7. This CDR3 spans 14 amino acids. Germline V gene lookup returns CDR1 MNHEY and CDR2 SVGAGI. CDR3 region: CASTRQGAWTEAFF. The CDR3 nucleotides read TGTGCCAGCACCCGACAGGGGGCGTGGACTGAAGCTTTCTTT.

The chain uses TRBV29-1 and TRBJ2-3; D possibly corresponds to TRBD2 (6 bases). V was cut by 7 bases and J by 5 bases, with 7 bases left in between. The CDR3 loop spans 10 amino acids. Germline CDR1 reads SQVTM; CDR2 reads ANQGSEA. The CDR3 coding sequence is TGCAGCGGGAGGGGAGATACGCAGTATTTT. Translated, it gives CSGRGDTQYF.

CDR3 nucleotide sequence: TGTGCCAGCAGCCCCCCACGGGACAATGAGCAGTTCTTC. The encoded protein is CASSPPRDNEQFF. The rearrangement joins TRBV11-3 to TRBJ2-1; D is unresolved. Germline V gene data show CDR1 as SGHNT and CDR2 as YENEEA. The ends were cut back, 5 bases at V and 5 bases at J, with 10 bases in the middle. CDR3 length equals 13 residues.

The table lists this clone with a few counts. The chain links TRBV7-6 to TRBJ1-1, with D unclear. Trimming shortened V by 2 bases and J by 2 bases, and 6 bases separated the two germline ends. Germline V gene lookup returns CDR1 SGHVS and CDR2 FNYEAQ. The CDR3 has 13 residues. In DNA form, the CDR3 reads TGTGCCAGCAGCTTAAACAGCAACACTGAAGCTTTCTTT. Amino acids: CASSLNSNTEAFF.

The rearrangement joins TRBV4-3 to TRBJ1-6, with a tentative D call TRBD1 (5 bases). Germline V lookup: CDR1 LGHNA, CDR2 YSLEER. Trimming shortened V by 4 bases and J by 10 bases, and 23 bases separated the two germline ends. This CDR3 spans 17 amino acids. CDR3 coding DNA: TGCGCCAGCAGCCGACGAGGAACCGGGACCCAAGGATCACCCCTCCACTTT. This codes for CASSRRGTGTQGSPLHF.

V and J are TRBV9 and TRBJ1-2; tentative D call: TRBD1 (5 bases). The CDR3 is 15 residues long. Trimming took off 4 bases at V and 4 bases at J, with 17 bases between the two ends. Looked up from germline, CDR1 is SGDLS and CDR2 is YYNGEE. In nucleotides, the CDR3 is TGTGCCAGCAGCCTTCCAGGCGGGGGACCCTATGGCTACACCTTC. As protein: CASSLPGGGPYGYTF.

This chain connects TRBV18 to TRBJ2-5; unclear D gene. This CDR3 is 13 amino acids long. V was trimmed by 4 bases and J by 2 bases, leaving 8 bases between them. CDR1 and CDR2 from the germline V gene are KGHSH and LQKENI. DNA for the CDR3: TGTGCCAGCTCACGTGGGATACAAGAGACCCAGTACTTC. It codes for CASSRGIQETQYF.

This sequence joins TRBV5-8 and TRBJ2-1; 11 bases line up with TRBD2. CDR1 SGHTS and CDR2 YDEGEE come from the germline V gene. The junction had 7 bases not matched to a gene; V was cut back by 2 bases and J by 9 bases. This CDR3 is built from 15 residues. The chain's CDR3 is CASSLLLAGVGEQFF. CDR3 DNA: TGTGCCAGCAGCTTATTACTAGCGGGGGTAGGTGAGCAGTTCTTC.

In this sample, this clone turned up once. V usage is TRBV5-1 and J usage is TRBJ2-7; 9 bases align to TRBD1. V gave up 3 bases and J gave up 0 bases; unmatched junction bases: 10. Germline assignment: CDR1 SGHRS and CDR2 YFSETQ. The CDR3 sequence is 17 residues long. CDR3 amino acids: CASSSTPTGQGSYEQYF. CDR3 bases: TGCGCCAGCAGCTCTACCCCCACGGGACAGGGCTCCTACGAGCAGTACTTC.

V gene TRBV7-2 combines with J gene TRBJ2-3; no reliable D call. V was clipped by 1 base and J by 1 base, with 9 bases between them. Germline V gene lookup returns CDR1 SGHTA and CDR2 FQGNSA. The CDR3 sequence is 15 residues long. The CDR3 here is CASSLDGIRTDTQYF. The CDR3 DNA sequence: TGTGCCAGCAGCTTAGATGGAATCCGCACAGATACGCAGTATTTT.

CDR3 nucleotide sequence: TGTGCCAGCAGCCTCGACAGGACGGTCTATGGCTACACCTTC. Amino acid sequence: CASSLDRTVYGYTF. The rearrangement uses TRBV7-2 and TRBJ1-2, with D possibly matching TRBD1 (6 bases). V shed 5 bases and J shed 4 bases, with 14 bases lying between them. The CDR3 is 14 residues long. The germline gives CDR1 SGHTA, CDR2 FQGNSA.

The chain has TRBV7-9 and TRBJ1-2; possible D gene TRBD1, 6 bases. CDR1 is SEHNR, CDR2 FQNEAQ, per germline (reference sequence). CDR3 length: 12 amino acids. Trimming cost V 5 bases and J 12 bases, with 16 bases left between them. CDR3 bases: TGTGCCAGCAGCCCAGAGCAGGGGTTCGACACCTTC. Residues: CASSPEQGFDTF. The full variable domain, completed using reference TRBV7-9 and TRBJ1-2, is DTGVSQNPRHKITKRGQNVTFRCDPISEHNRLYWYRQTLGQGPEFLTYFQNEAQLEKSRLLSDRFSAERPKGSFSTLEIQRTEQGDSAMYLCASSPEQGFDTFGSGTRLTVV.

This chain joins TRBV5-1 and TRBJ1-2; perhaps TRBD1 as D (5 bases). Germline CDR1 SGHRS, CDR2 YFSETQ. V was pared by 3 bases and J by 2 bases, with 14 bases between. The CDR3 is 15 residues long. The CDR3 loop is CASSSVQGGNYGYTF. The CDR3 DNA sequence: TGCGCCAGCAGCTCCGTCCAGGGCGGAAACTATGGCTACACCTTC.

V and J are TRBV7-8 and TRBJ2-2; D is unresolved. CDR3 length: 15 amino acids. Per germline, CDR1 SGHVS and CDR2 FQNEAQ. V gave up 1 base and J gave up 2 bases, with 8 bases separating them. The CDR3 coding sequence is TGTGCCAGCAGCTTAGTCAATCAAAACACCGGGGAGCTGTTTTTT. Its translation: CASSLVNQNTGELFF.

This clone was seen a handful of times. The V and J genes are TRBV4-2 and TRBJ1-1; D gene ambiguous. Germline values: CDR1 LGHNA, CDR2 YNFKEQ. With 0 bases removed from V and 2 bases from J, the gap between germline ends came to 10 bases. This CDR3 is built from 15 residues. The CDR3 region is CASSQDLTGNTEAFF. CDR3 bases: TGTGCCAGCAGCCAAGATCTTACGGGAAACACTGAAGCTTTCTTT.

The rearrangement uses TRBV7-8 and TRBJ1-1; a weak D match, TRBD1 (5 bases). The CDR3 has 16 amino acids. The germline V and J ends were trimmed by 2 bases and 0 bases, with 13 bases remaining between them. The V gene's germline CDR1 is SGHVS and CDR2 FQNEAQ. This chain's CDR3 is CASSLLQGTLNTEAFF. CDR3 bases: TGTGCCAGCAGCTTACTGCAGGGAACATTGAACACTGAAGCTTTCTTT.

The rearrangement joins TRBV11-3 to TRBJ1-2; D gene ambiguous. This CDR3 is 12 amino acids long. Trimming stripped 5 bases from V and 8 bases from J, with 12 bases between. Per the germline V gene, CDR1 is SGHNT and CDR2 is YENEEA. CDR3 sequence reads: CASSQDAGGYTF. CDR3 DNA sequence: TGTGCCAGCAGCCAAGACGCTGGCGGCTACACCTTC.

The chain joins TRBV5-8 to TRBJ2-2; D might be TRBD1 (5 bases). CDR1 is SGHTS and CDR2 is YDEGEE in the germline V gene. This CDR3 contains 16 residues. Trimming shortened V by 1 base and J by 2 bases, and 12 bases separated the two germline ends. The CDR3 loop is CASSLRQIINTGELFF. As DNA, the CDR3 is TGTGCCAGCAGCTTGCGACAGATCATAAACACCGGGGAGCTGTTTTTT.

Details on this clone: At one end the junction does not follow the germline gene, possibly because of a read error. V usage is TRBV7-2 and J usage is TRBJ2-3; TRBD2 matches 12 bases. Looked up from germline, CDR1 is SGHTA and CDR2 is FQGNSA. The CDR3 covers 16 residues. The CDR3: CASSLASGGGTDTQYF. The CDR3 DNA is TGTGCCAGCAGCCTAGCTAGCGGGGGGGGCACAGATACGCAGTATTTT.